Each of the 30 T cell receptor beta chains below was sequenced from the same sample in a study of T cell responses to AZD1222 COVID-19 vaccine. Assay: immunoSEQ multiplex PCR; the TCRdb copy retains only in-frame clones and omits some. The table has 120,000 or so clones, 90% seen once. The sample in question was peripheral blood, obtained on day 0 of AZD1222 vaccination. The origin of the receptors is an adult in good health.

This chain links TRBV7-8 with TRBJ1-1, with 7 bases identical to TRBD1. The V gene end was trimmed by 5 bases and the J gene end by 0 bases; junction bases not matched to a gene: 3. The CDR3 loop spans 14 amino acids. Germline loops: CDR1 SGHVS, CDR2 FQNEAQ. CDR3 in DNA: TGTGCCAGCAGCCAGGGACAGCTGAACACTGAAGCTTTCTTT. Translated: CASSQGQLNTEAFF.

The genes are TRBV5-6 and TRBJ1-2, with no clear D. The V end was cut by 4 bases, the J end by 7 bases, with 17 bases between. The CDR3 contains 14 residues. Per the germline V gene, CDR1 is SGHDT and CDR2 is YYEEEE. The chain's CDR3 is CASSPLDGSLGYTF. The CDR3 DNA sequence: TGTGCCAGCAGCCCCCTGGACGGATCCCTTGGCTACACCTTC.

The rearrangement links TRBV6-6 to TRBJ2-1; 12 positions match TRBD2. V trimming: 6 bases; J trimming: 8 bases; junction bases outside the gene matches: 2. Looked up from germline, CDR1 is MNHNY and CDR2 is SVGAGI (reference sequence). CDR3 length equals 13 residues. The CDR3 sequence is CASRGLAGDEQFF. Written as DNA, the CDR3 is TGTGCCAGCAGGGGACTAGCGGGTGATGAGCAGTTCTTC.

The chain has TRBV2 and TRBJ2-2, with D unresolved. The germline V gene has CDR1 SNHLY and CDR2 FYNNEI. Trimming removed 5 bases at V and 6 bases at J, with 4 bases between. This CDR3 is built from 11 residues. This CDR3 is CASSSSGELFF. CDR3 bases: TGTGCCAGCAGTAGCTCCGGGGAGCTGTTTTTT.

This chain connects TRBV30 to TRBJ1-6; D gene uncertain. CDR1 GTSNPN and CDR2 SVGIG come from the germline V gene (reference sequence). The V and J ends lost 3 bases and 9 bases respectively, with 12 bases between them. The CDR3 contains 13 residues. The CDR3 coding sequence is TGTGCCTGGAGGACGGACGATTTTTCACCCCTCCACTTT. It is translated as CAWRTDDFSPLHF.

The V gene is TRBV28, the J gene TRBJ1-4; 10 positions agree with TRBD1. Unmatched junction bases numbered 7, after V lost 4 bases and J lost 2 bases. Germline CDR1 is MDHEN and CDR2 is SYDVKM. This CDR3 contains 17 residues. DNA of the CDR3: TGTGCCAGCAGTTCTCCGGGACAGGGGTGGACTAATGAAAAACTGTTTTTT. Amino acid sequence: CASSSPGQGWTNEKLFF.

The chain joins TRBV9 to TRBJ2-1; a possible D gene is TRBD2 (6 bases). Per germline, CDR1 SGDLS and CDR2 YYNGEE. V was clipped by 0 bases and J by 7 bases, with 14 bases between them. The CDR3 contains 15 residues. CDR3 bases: TGTGCCAGCAGCGTAGGGGGAGGAGTGGGGAATGAGCAGTTCTTC. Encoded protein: CASSVGGGVGNEQFF.

CDR3 DNA sequence: TGTGCCAGCTCACCGACTAGCTTGGCCCCCTACGAGCAGTACTTC. This translates into CASSPTSLAPYEQYF. V usage is TRBV18 and J usage is TRBJ2-7, with TRBD2 matching 7 bases. The J segment lost 2 bases and the V segment lost 3 bases, leaving 7 bases of the junction unmatched. Germline CDR1 and CDR2: KGHSH and LQKENI. CDR3 size: 15 residues.

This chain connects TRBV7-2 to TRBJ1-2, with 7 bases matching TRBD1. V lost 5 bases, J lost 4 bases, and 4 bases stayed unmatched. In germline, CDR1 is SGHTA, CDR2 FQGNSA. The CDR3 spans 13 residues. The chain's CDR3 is CASSPTGVYGYTF. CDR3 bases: TGTGCCAGCAGCCCTACAGGGGTCTATGGCTACACCTTC.

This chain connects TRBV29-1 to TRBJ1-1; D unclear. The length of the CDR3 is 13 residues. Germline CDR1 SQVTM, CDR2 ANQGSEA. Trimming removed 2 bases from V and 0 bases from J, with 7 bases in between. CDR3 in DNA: TGCAGCGTTGAAAGGGAATTGAACACTGAAGCTTTCTTT. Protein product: CSVERELNTEAFF.

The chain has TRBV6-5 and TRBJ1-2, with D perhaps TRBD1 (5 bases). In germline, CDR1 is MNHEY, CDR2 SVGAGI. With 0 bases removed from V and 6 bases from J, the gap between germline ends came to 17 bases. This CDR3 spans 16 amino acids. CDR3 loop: CASSYSRSGTPNGYTF. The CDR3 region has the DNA TGTGCCAGCAGTTACTCGAGGTCCGGGACGCCGAATGGCTACACCTTC.

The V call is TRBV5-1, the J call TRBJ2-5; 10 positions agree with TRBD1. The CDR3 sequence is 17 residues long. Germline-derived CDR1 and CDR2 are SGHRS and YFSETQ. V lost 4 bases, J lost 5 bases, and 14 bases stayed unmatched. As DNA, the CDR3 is TGCGCCAGCAGCCAGGGACAGGGGTTCTCTTTAGGGGAGACCCAGTACTTC. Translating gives CASSQGQGFSLGETQYF.

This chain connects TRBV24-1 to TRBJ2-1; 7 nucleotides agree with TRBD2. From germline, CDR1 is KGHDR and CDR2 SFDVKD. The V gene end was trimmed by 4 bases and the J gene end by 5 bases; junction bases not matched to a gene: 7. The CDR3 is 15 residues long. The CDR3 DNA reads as TGTGCCACCAGTGACCCAGCGGGAAGACACAATGAGCAGTTCTTC. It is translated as CATSDPAGRHNEQFF.

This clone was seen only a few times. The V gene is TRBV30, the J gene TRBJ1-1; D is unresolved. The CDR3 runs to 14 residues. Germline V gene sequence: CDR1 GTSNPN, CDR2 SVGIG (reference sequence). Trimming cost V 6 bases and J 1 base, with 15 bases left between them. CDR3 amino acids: CACSLGIQNTEAFF. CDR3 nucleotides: TGTGCCTGCTCCCTGGGGATACAGAACACTGAAGCTTTCTTT.

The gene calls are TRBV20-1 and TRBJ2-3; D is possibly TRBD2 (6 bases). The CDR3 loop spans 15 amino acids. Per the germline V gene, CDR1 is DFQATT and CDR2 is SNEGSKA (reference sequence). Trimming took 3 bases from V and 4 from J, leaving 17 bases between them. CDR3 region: CSASLPGVSADTQYF. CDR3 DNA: TGCAGTGCTAGTCTGCCGGGAGTCTCCGCAGATACGCAGTATTTT.

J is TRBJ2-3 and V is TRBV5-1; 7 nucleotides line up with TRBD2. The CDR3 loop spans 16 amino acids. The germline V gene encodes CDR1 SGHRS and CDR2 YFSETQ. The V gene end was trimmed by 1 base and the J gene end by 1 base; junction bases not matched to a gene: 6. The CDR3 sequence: CASSLQRELGTDTQYF. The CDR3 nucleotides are TGCGCCAGCAGCTTGCAGCGGGAACTGGGCACAGATACGCAGTATTTT.

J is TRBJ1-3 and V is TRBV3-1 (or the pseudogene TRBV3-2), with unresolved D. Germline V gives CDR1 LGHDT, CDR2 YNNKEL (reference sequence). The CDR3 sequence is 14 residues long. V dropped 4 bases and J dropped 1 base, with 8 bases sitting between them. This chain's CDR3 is CASSLSLSGNTIYF. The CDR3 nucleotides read TGTGCCAGCAGCCTATCGTTGTCTGGAAACACCATATATTTT.

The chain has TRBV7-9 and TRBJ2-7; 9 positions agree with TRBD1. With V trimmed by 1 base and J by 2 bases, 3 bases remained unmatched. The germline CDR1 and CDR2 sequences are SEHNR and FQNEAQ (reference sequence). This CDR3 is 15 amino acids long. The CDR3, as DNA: TGTGCCAGCAGCTTAGGGGGACAGGGCCCCTACGAGCAGTACTTC. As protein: CASSLGGQGPYEQYF. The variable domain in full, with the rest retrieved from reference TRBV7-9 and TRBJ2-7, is DTGVSQNPRHKITKRGQNVTFRCDPISEHNRLYWYRQTLGQGPEFLTYFQNEAQLEKSRLLSDRFSAERPKGSFSTLEIQRTEQGDSAMYLCASSLGGQGPYEQYFGPGTRLTVT.

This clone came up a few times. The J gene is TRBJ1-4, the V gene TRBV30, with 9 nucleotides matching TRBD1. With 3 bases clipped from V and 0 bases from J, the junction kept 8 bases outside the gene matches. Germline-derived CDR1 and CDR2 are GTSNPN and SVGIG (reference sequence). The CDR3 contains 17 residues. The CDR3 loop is CAWRPRDRAATNEKLFF. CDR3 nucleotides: TGTGCCTGGAGACCCCGGGACAGGGCTGCAACTAATGAAAAACTGTTTTTT.

The DNA of the CDR3 is TGTGCCAGCGCCCAGGGTTACGAGCAGTACTTC. Its translation: CASAQGYEQYF. V and J are TRBV2 and TRBJ2-7, with D maybe TRBD1 (5 bases). V was shortened by 8 bases and J by 4 bases, with 9 bases between the two germline ends. Germline V CDR1 and CDR2: SNHLY, FYNNEI. The CDR3 sequence is 11 residues long.

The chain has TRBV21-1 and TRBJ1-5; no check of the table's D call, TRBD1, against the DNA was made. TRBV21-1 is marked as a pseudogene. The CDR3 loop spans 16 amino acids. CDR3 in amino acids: CASSAGSGQKIRPQHF. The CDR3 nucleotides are TGTGCCAGCAGTGCCGGCTCGGGACAAAAGATTCGGCCCCAGCATTTT.

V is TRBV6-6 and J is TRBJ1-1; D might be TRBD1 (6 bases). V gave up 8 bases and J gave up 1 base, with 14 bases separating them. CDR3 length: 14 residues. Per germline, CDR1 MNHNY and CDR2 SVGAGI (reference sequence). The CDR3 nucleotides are TGTGCCAGCTCCGGGACAAGTACGAACACTGAAGCTTTCTTT. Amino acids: CASSGTSTNTEAFF.

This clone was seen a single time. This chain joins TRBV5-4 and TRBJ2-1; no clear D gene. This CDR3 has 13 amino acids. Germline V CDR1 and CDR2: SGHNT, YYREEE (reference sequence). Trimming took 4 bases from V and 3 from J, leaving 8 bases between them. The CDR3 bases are TGTGCCAGCAGCGTGGATCACTACAATGAGCAGTTCTTC. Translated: CASSVDHYNEQFF.

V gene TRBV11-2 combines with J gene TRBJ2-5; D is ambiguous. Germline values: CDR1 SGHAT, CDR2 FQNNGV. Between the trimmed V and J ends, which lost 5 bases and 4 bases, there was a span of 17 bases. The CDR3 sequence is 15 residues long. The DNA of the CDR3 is TGTGCCAGCAGCGCTCAGACTCGGCCAGGAGAGACCCAGTACTTC. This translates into CASSAQTRPGETQYF.

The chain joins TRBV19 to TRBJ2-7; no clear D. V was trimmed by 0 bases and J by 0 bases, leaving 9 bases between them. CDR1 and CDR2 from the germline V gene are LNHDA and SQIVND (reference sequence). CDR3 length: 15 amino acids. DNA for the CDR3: TGTGCCAGTAGTATAGAAGACCGGCCCTCCTACGAGCAGTACTTC. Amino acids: CASSIEDRPSYEQYF.

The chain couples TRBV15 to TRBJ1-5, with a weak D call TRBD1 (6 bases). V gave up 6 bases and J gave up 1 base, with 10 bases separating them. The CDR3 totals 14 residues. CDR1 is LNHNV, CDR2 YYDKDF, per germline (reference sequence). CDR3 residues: CATRIGGSNQPQHF. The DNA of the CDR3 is TGTGCCACCAGGATAGGGGGAAGCAATCAGCCCCAGCATTTT.

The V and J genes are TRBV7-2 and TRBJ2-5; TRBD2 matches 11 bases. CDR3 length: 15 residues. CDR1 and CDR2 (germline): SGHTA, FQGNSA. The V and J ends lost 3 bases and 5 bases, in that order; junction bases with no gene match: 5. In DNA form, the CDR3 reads TGTGCCAGCAGCTTCCCGACTAGCGGGACGGAGACCCAGTACTTC. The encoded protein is CASSFPTSGTETQYF.

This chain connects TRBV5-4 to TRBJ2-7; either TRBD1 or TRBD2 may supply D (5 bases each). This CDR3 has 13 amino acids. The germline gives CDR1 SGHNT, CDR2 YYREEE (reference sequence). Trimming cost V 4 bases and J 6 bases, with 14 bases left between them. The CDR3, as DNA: TGTGCCAGCAGCCCTCCGGCAGGGACCGAGCAGTACTTC. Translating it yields CASSPPAGTEQYF.

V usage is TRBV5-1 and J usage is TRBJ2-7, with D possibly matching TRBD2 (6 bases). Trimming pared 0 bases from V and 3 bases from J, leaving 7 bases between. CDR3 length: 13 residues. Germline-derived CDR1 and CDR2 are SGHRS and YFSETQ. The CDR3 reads CASSLARDYEQYF. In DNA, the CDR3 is TGCGCCAGCAGCTTGGCGCGGGACTACGAGCAGTACTTC.

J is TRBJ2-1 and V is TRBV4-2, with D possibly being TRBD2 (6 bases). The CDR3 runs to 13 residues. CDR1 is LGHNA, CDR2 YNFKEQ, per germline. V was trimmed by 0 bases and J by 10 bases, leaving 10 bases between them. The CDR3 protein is CASSQEGRYEQFF. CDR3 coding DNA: TGTGCCAGCAGCCAAGAGGGGAGGTACGAGCAGTTCTTC.